One sample yielded the 22 T cell receptor beta chains listed below, sequenced in a study of post-analysis software for immune sequencing data. Study-wide results and caveats: Several TRBV segments were more frequent in patients than controls; TRBV5-6, TRBV5-1 and TRBV20-1 belonged to this group.

Which antigens these TCRs recognize remains unknown. Unique molecular identifiers were built into the TCR beta cDNA libraries. TCRdb re-called the PCR reads through MiXCR, storing one row per CDR3 protein. Counted here are more than 450,000 distinct CDR3 sequences, approximately 31% occurring once; the ten biggest clones make up less than 6%. Source material: blood. The receptors were sampled from a girl aged 2-17 years with multiple sclerosis.

The chain is built from TRBV28 and TRBJ2-7, with D maybe TRBD2 (6 bases). V gave up 4 bases and J gave up 5 bases, with 9 bases separating them. CDR3 size: 12 residues. Germline assignment: CDR1 MDHEN and CDR2 SYDVKM. CDR3 bases: TGTGCCAGCAGTTCGGGAGTACACGAGCAGTACTTC. Translated: CASSSGVHEQYF.

The V call is TRBV7-3, the J call TRBJ2-1, with 8 bases matching TRBD2. The CDR3 loop spans 18 amino acids. Germline CDR1 reads SGHTA; CDR2 reads FQGTGA. V dropped 4 bases and J dropped 2; count of bases not matched to a gene: 13. As DNA, the CDR3 is TGTGCCAGCAGCTCCCGGGGTGAGCGGGGGTCCCCCTACAATGAGCAGTTCTTC. It encodes CASSSRGERGSPYNEQFF.

The chain couples TRBV6-1 to TRBJ1-6, with 8 bases fitting TRBD1. Looked up from germline, CDR1 is MNHNS and CDR2 is SASEGT. The CDR3 length is 16 residues. V shed 5 bases, J shed 4 bases, and the junction held 7 bases outside the gene matches. The DNA of the CDR3 is TGTGCCAGCAGTAAAGACAGGGGCCCTTATAATTCACCCCTCCACTTT. This codes for CASSKDRGPYNSPLHF.

This chain uses TRBV4-1 with TRBJ2-1; no reliable D call. In germline, CDR1 is MGHRA, CDR2 YSYEKL. Trimming stripped 1 base from V and 10 bases from J, with 14 bases between. This CDR3 has 14 amino acids. The CDR3 sequence: CASSQARFSYEQFF. CDR3 DNA: TGCGCCAGCAGCCAAGCGCGGTTCTCCTACGAGCAGTTCTTC.

This clonotype has more than one count but fewer than ten. The chain combines TRBV12-3 or TRBV12-4 with TRBJ2-3, with D perhaps matching TRBD2 (5 bases). V was pared by 6 bases and J by 0 bases, with 22 bases between. The CDR3 has 18 residues. The CDR3 region has the DNA TGTGCCAGCAGCCCGCTCGAGGGCCTCGCCTTTAGCACAGATACGCAGTATTTT. The encoded protein is CASSPLEGLAFSTDTQYF.

This clonotype was seen just once. The chain uses TRBV5-1 and TRBJ2-7; 7 bases fit TRBD1. V lost 5 bases to trimming and J lost 7 bases; unmatched junction nucleotides: 12. Germline V gene lookup returns CDR1 SGHRS and CDR2 YFSETQ. The CDR3 covers 14 residues. DNA for the CDR3: TGCGCCAGCAGTCCGACAGGGTCTGCCAATGAGCAGTACTTC. The encoded protein is CASSPTGSANEQYF.

V gene TRBV6-1 combines with J gene TRBJ2-7, with TRBD2 as a possible D gene (5 bases). The germline gives CDR1 MNHNS, CDR2 SASEGT. The CDR3 totals 16 residues. Trimming removed 2 bases at V and 1 base at J, with 15 bases between. CDR3 in amino acids: CASSESFRTGSYEQYF. DNA of the CDR3: TGTGCCAGCAGTGAAAGTTTCAGGACTGGGTCCTACGAGCAGTACTTC.

The J gene is TRBJ2-5, the V gene TRBV5-1; 9 nucleotides agree with TRBD2. There are 16 residues in the CDR3. The V gene's germline CDR1 is SGHRS and CDR2 YFSETQ. V shed 0 bases, J shed 4 bases, and the junction held 7 bases outside the gene matches. This CDR3 reads CASSLGTLAGSETQYF. Here the CDR3 DNA reads TGCGCCAGCAGCTTGGGAACGCTAGCGGGGTCAGAGACCCAGTACTTC.

In this sample, this clonotype turned up a few times. J is TRBJ1-2 and V is TRBV10-3, with 7 bases identical to TRBD1. Trimming at V came to 7 bases and at J to 5 bases, leaving 7 bases not matched to a gene. CDR3 length equals 13 residues. CDR1 ENHRY and CDR2 SYGVKD come from the germline V gene. CDR3 nucleotides: TGTGCCATCACTTTCGGACAGGATTATGGCTACACCTTC. Translated: CAITFGQDYGYTF.

The chain couples TRBV24-1 to TRBJ2-1; no definite D call. The CDR3 spans 13 residues. V shed 0 bases and J shed 8 bases, with 7 bases lying between them. Germline V gene data show CDR1 as KGHDR and CDR2 as SFDVKD. The CDR3 region is CATSDLYGDEQFF. The CDR3 coding sequence is TGTGCCACCAGTGATTTGTACGGCGATGAGCAGTTCTTC.

The genes are TRBV9 and TRBJ2-7, with D possibly TRBD2 on 6 matching bases. The J call is in doubt because the DNA end fits TRBJ2-5 better. Per germline, CDR1 SGDLS and CDR2 YYNGEE. The CDR3 is made up of 12 amino acids. CDR3 DNA sequence: TGTGCCAGCAGTCGGGACTTTCAGACCCAGTACTTC. This translates into CASSRDFQTQYF.

This clonotype has just a few counts. Given a much more abundant clone one base away, this may be a read error. The gene calls are TRBV13 and TRBJ1-2, with D possibly matching TRBD1 (6 bases). The V end was cut by 3 bases, the J end by 4 bases, with 6 bases between. The CDR3 is made up of 12 amino acids. Germline CDR1 and CDR2: PRHDT and FYEKMQ (reference sequence). CDR3 loop: CASSFRGYGYTF. The CDR3 bases are TGTGCCAGCAGCTTCAGGGGCTATGGCTACACCTTC.

J is TRBJ1-2 and V is TRBV4-1; D not certain. Germline V gene lookup returns CDR1 MGHRA and CDR2 YSYEKL. The CDR3 is 15 residues long. V lost 0 bases, J lost 4 bases, and 12 bases lay in between. DNA for the CDR3: TGCGCCAGCAGCCAAGATGGTCGGGTCGTCTATGGCTACACCTTC. It is translated as CASSQDGRVVYGYTF.

The V gene is TRBV28, the J gene TRBJ2-3, with unresolved D. The V gene lost 7 bases and the J gene lost 1 base, with 12 bases spanning the gap. Germline V gene data show CDR1 as MDHEN and CDR2 as SYDVKM. The CDR3 is 14 amino acids. The chain's CDR3 is CASTATDRTDTQYF. In nucleotides, the CDR3 is TGTGCCAGCACCGCCACGGACCGCACAGATACGCAGTATTTT.

In its sample, this clonotype was seen a few times. The rearrangement joins TRBV27 to TRBJ2-5, with 9 bases lining up with TRBD2. Trimming cost V 6 bases and J 1 base; bases outside gene matches: 6. Germline V gene sequence: CDR1 MNHEY, CDR2 SMNVEV (reference sequence). The length of the CDR3 is 15 residues. CDR3 DNA sequence: TGTGCCAGCAGCCCATGGACTAGCGCCCAAGAGACCCAGTACTTC. Its translation: CASSPWTSAQETQYF.

The rearrangement links TRBV12-3 or TRBV12-4 to TRBJ1-2; D unresolved. This CDR3 comprises 15 residues. V lost 5 bases and J lost 4, with 17 bases in between. CDR3 nucleotides: TGTGCCAGCAGTATGACCGCGGTTGAATCCTATGGCTACACCTTC. It codes for CASSMTAVESYGYTF.

The chain uses TRBV11-1 and TRBJ2-6; D is unclear. The germline V gene encodes CDR1 SGHAT and CDR2 FQDESV (reference sequence). The V gene lost 9 bases and the J gene lost 2 bases, with 8 bases spanning the gap. This CDR3 has 13 amino acids. As DNA, the CDR3 is TGTGCCAGTCGACATGCTGGGGCCAACGTCCTGACTTTC. Encoded protein: CASRHAGANVLTF.

The chain recombines TRBV12-3 or TRBV12-4 with TRBJ1-1; TRBD1 might be the D (6 bases). This CDR3 comprises 14 residues. V dropped 2 bases and J dropped 4 bases, with 11 bases sitting between them. DNA for the CDR3: TGTGCCAGCAGTTTATTCGGCAGGGGCACTGAAGCTTTCTTT. It translates to CASSLFGRGTEAFF.

This chain joins TRBV28 and TRBJ2-1, with 13 bases lining up with TRBD2. The CDR3 covers 15 residues. The germline V gene has CDR1 MDHEN and CDR2 SYDVKM. Trimming cost V 7 bases and J 7 bases; bases outside gene matches: 7. The CDR3 protein is CASTTGLAGSNEQFF. DNA for the CDR3: TGTGCCAGCACCACGGGACTAGCGGGGTCTAATGAGCAGTTCTTC.

This clonotype was observed a few times. The V call is TRBV12-3 or TRBV12-4, the J call TRBJ1-1; D not resolved. The CDR3 consists of 17 residues. V lost 5 bases to trimming and J lost 2 bases, with 21 bases between them. The CDR3 here is CASSPPDVPAANTEAFF. The CDR3 nucleotides are TGTGCCAGCAGTCCCCCGGATGTCCCCGCGGCCAACACTGAAGCTTTCTTT.

The rearrangement joins TRBV7-9 to TRBJ2-4; TRBD1 might be the D (5 bases). Germline V CDR1 and CDR2: SEHNR, FQNEAQ (reference sequence). Trimming took off 5 bases at V and 0 bases at J, with 17 bases between the two ends. The CDR3 extends over 17 amino acids. CDR3: CASSPPLGDKAKNIQYF. As DNA, the CDR3 is TGTGCCAGCAGCCCCCCTTTAGGGGATAAAGCCAAAAACATTCAGTACTTC. The variable domain in full, completed from reference TRBV7-9 and TRBJ2-4, reads DTGVSQNPRHKITKRGQNVTFRCDPISEHNRLYWYRQTLGQGPEFLTYFQNEAQLEKSRLLSDRFSAERPKGSFSTLEIQRTEQGDSAMYLCASSPPLGDKAKNIQYFGAGTRLSVL.

This clonotype was detected a few times. The rearrangement uses TRBV6-5 and TRBJ1-2; the D gene is possibly TRBD1 (5 bases). The CDR3 is made up of 15 amino acids. V was trimmed by 0 bases and J by 2 bases, leaving 10 bases between them. Per the germline V gene, CDR1 is MNHEY and CDR2 is SVGAGI. This chain's CDR3 is CASSYSRGANYGYTF. The CDR3 nucleotides read TGTGCCAGCAGTTACTCAAGAGGGGCCAACTATGGCTACACCTTC.